The 30 T cell receptor beta chains reported below all come from one sample, sequenced in a study of shared clonotypes between healthy human individuals. Selected positively for CCR7 and CD45RO-negative, naive CD8 cells excluded terminally differentiated effector memory CD45RA+ cells. The assay was immunoSEQ multiplex PCR, and TCRdb's table has in-frame clones only and misses some. The sample includes about 700,000 clones, roughly 94% seen only once; the top ten take nearly 25%. The material sequenced was naive CD8+ T cells sorted from blood. These receptor sequences come from a young man in good health.

The table lists this clone with a count of one. The chain is built from TRBV4-2 and TRBJ1-5; no clear D gene. Germline lookup yields CDR1 LGHNA and CDR2 YNFKEQ. V was clipped by 0 bases and J by 2 bases, with 11 bases between them. The CDR3 length is 16 residues. This CDR3 reads CASSQEGLWGNQPQHF. Here the CDR3 DNA reads TGTGCCAGCAGCCAAGAAGGGTTATGGGGCAATCAGCCCCAGCATTTT.

The V call is TRBV20-1, the J call TRBJ1-2; no clear D. Germline V gives CDR1 DFQATT, CDR2 SNEGSKA (reference sequence). The length of the CDR3 is 11 residues. The V gene lost 7 bases and the J gene lost 4 bases, with 10 bases spanning the gap. CDR3 amino acids: CSVHDGYGYTF. CDR3 bases: TGCAGTGTTCACGACGGCTATGGCTACACCTTC.

The chain recombines TRBV4-1 with TRBJ2-1; no clear D gene. CDR3 length: 12 amino acids. V was clipped by 0 bases and J by 10 bases, with 7 bases between them. Germline CDR1 reads MGHRA; CDR2 reads YSYEKL. CDR3: CASSQDSLEQFF. In DNA form, the CDR3 reads TGCGCCAGCAGCCAAGACAGTTTGGAGCAGTTCTTC.

The V gene is TRBV7-9, the J gene TRBJ2-2; maybe TRBD2 (6 bases). This CDR3 comprises 17 residues. V gave up 5 bases and J gave up 1 base, with 17 bases separating them. CDR1 is SEHNR and CDR2 is FQNEAQ in the germline V gene (reference sequence). DNA for the CDR3: TGTGCCAGCAGCCCACTTCGACTAGAGGAGAACACCGGGGAGCTGTTTTTT. It translates to CASSPLRLEENTGELFF.

This sequence joins TRBV15 and TRBJ2-7; 13 bases fit TRBD2. Germline assignment: CDR1 LNHNV and CDR2 YYDKDF (reference sequence). V dropped 1 base and J dropped 4; count of bases not matched to a gene: 10. The CDR3 totals 18 residues. Here the CDR3 DNA reads TGTGCCACCAGCAGAGGTGGACTAGCGGGAGCTCCGTGGTACGAGCAGTACTTC. It translates to CATSRGGLAGAPWYEQYF. Full variable domain (rest looked up from reference TRBV15 and TRBJ2-7): DAMVIQNPRYQVTQFGKPVTLSCSQTLNHNVMYWYQQKSSQAPKLLFHYYDKDFNNEADTPDNFQSRRPNTSFCFLDIRSPGLGDTAMYLCATSRGGLAGAPWYEQYFGPGTRLTVT.

The rearrangement joins TRBV5-6 to TRBJ1-4; D unresolved. CDR3 length: 15 amino acids. The germline V gene encodes CDR1 SGHDT and CDR2 YYEEEE. Trimming removed 1 base from V and 4 bases from J, with 11 bases in between. The CDR3 reads CASSLSRRYNEKLFF. CDR3 coding DNA: TGTGCCAGCAGCTTGTCACGACGGTATAATGAAAAACTGTTTTTT.

This clone has just one count. The chain has TRBV7-8 and TRBJ1-3; D possibly corresponds to TRBD1 (5 bases). Trimming took off 3 bases at V and 0 bases at J, with 15 bases between the two ends. CDR3 length: 17 amino acids. Looked up from germline, CDR1 is SGHVS and CDR2 is FQNEAQ. The CDR3 coding sequence is TGTGCCAGCAGCTTCTCCACGGGACCCTACTCTGGAAACACCATATATTTT. It encodes CASSFSTGPYSGNTIYF.

V is TRBV28 and J is TRBJ2-5, with D unresolved. Germline V lookup: CDR1 MDHEN, CDR2 SYDVKM. Trimming cost V 2 bases and J 2 bases, with 6 bases left between them. This CDR3 has 13 amino acids. The CDR3 protein is CASSLGPQETQYF. CDR3 bases: TGTGCCAGCAGTTTAGGGCCTCAAGAGACCCAGTACTTC.

The rearrangement links TRBV19 to TRBJ2-7; D tentatively reads TRBD1 or TRBD2 (5 bases each). Trimming took 5 bases from V and 1 from J, leaving 9 bases between them. This CDR3 has 13 residues. Germline V gene data show CDR1 as LNHDA and CDR2 as SQIVND (reference sequence). The CDR3 loop is CASSYGASYEQYF. The CDR3 DNA reads as TGTGCCAGTAGTTACGGGGCGTCCTACGAGCAGTACTTC. Using reference TRBV19 and TRBJ2-7 for the parts outside the CDR3, the full variable domain is DGGITQSPKYLFRKEGQNVTLSCEQNLNHDAMYWYRQDPGQGLRLIYYSQIVNDFQKGDIAEGYSVSREKKESFPLTVTSAQKNPTAFYLCASSYGASYEQYFGPGTRLTVT.

CDR3 amino acids: CASSQEDRGPYEQYF. The CDR3 DNA follows: TGCGCCAGCAGCCAGGAAGACAGGGGACCCTACGAGCAGTACTTC. The chain recombines TRBV4-3 with TRBJ2-7; 8 bases map to TRBD1. Unmatched junction bases numbered 6, after V lost 3 bases and J lost 2 bases. CDR3 length: 15 amino acids. Per germline, CDR1 LGHNA and CDR2 YSLEER.

V and J are TRBV7-9 and TRBJ1-4, with D perhaps matching TRBD1 (5 bases). The germline V gene has CDR1 SEHNR and CDR2 FQNEAQ (reference sequence). V was trimmed by 4 bases and J by 4 bases, leaving 10 bases between them. The CDR3 loop spans 14 amino acids. DNA of the CDR3: TGTGCCAGCAGCTCGGGACGGATTAATGAAAAACTGTTTTTT. Protein sequence: CASSSGRINEKLFF.

This chain links TRBV7-9 with TRBJ1-1, with TRBD1 as a possible D gene (6 bases). Per the germline V gene, CDR1 is SEHNR and CDR2 is FQNEAQ (reference sequence). V dropped 7 bases and J dropped 9 bases, with 15 bases sitting between them. The CDR3 has 12 residues. The CDR3: CASTLQGTQAFF. CDR3 bases: TGTGCCAGCACCCTTCAGGGGACTCAAGCTTTCTTT.

The chain joins TRBV27 to TRBJ1-1; 8 bases are shared with TRBD1. There are 15 residues in the CDR3. Germline CDR1 is MNHEY and CDR2 is SMNVEV (reference sequence). V lost 3 bases and J lost 4; bases outside the gene matches: 7. The CDR3 DNA sequence: TGTGCCAGCAGTTTGTCTCAGGGGGCGGGCACTGAAGCTTTCTTT. The encoded protein is CASSLSQGAGTEAFF.

The CDR3 region is CASSLGVAGELFF. The CDR3 region has the DNA TGTGCCAGCAGCTTGGGTGTCGCCGGGGAGCTGTTTTTT. The chain carries TRBV11-3 and TRBJ2-2; no reliable D call. CDR1 and CDR2 from the germline V gene are SGHNT and YENEEA. V gave up 3 bases and J gave up 6 bases, with 8 bases separating them. The CDR3 spans 13 residues.

The J gene is TRBJ2-3, the V gene TRBV11-2; a weak D match, TRBD1 (6 bases). The CDR3 length is 17 residues. Germline CDR1 is SGHAT and CDR2 is FQNNGV. Trimming shortened V by 4 bases and J by 0 bases, and 17 bases separated the two germline ends. The CDR3 here is CASSSTTTGLSTDTQYF. CDR3 nucleotide sequence: TGTGCCAGCAGCTCGACCACGACAGGACTTAGCACAGATACGCAGTATTTT.

Regarding this clone: At the DNA level, this CDR3 is encoded by other sequences in the same sample as well. This chain connects TRBV29-1 to TRBJ2-1; perhaps TRBD1 as D (6 bases). Germline CDR1 and CDR2: SQVTM and ANQGSEA. The CDR3 is made up of 10 amino acids. The CDR3 region has the DNA TGCAGTTTAGGGGGCAATGAGCAGTTCTTC. Its translation: CSLGGNEQFF.

The chain couples TRBV29-1 to TRBJ2-7, with D uncertain. V dropped 6 bases and J dropped 5 bases, with 17 bases sitting between them. Germline CDR1 reads SQVTM; CDR2 reads ANQGSEA. This CDR3 has 13 residues. The DNA for the CDR3 is TGCAGCGTCCCCGGTAGGGCGAAGGACGAGCAGTACTTC. Translated, it gives CSVPGRAKDEQYF.

The rearrangement uses TRBV4-1 and TRBJ2-7, with 9 bases identical to TRBD2. The CDR3 spans 17 residues. CDR1 is MGHRA and CDR2 is YSYEKL in the germline V gene. The junction had 13 bases not matched to a gene; V was cut back by 3 bases and J by 4 bases. CDR3: CASSHLTVSGSRYEQYF. The DNA for the CDR3 is TGCGCCAGCAGCCATCTCACCGTTAGCGGGAGTAGGTACGAGCAGTACTTC.

The genes are TRBV7-9 and TRBJ2-7, with TRBD1 matching 9 bases. The CDR3 is 15 residues long. The junction had 7 bases not matched to a gene; V was cut back by 5 bases and J by 2 bases. Germline V lookup: CDR1 SEHNR, CDR2 FQNEAQ (reference sequence). The CDR3 loop is CASSHDRGRTYEQYF. The CDR3 DNA reads as TGTGCCAGCAGCCATGACAGGGGGAGAACCTACGAGCAGTACTTC.

This rearrangement joins TRBV19 to TRBJ1-5; 10 bases line up with TRBD1. V gave up 5 bases and J gave up 6 bases; unmatched junction bases: 10. Germline V gene lookup returns CDR1 LNHDA and CDR2 SQIVND (reference sequence). The CDR3 length is 16 residues. The CDR3 reads CASSPKRQGAGQPQHF. DNA for the CDR3: TGTGCCAGTAGTCCCAAAAGACAGGGGGCGGGTCAGCCCCAGCATTTT.

The chain is built from TRBV23-1 and TRBJ2-1; 8 bases map to TRBD1. TRBV23-1 is labeled an ORF, and its function is uncertain. The CDR3 is 15 amino acids. J gave up 3 bases and V 7 bases, and 8 bases lay outside the gene matches. This chain's CDR3 is CASNPTGVNYNEQFF. As DNA, the CDR3 is TGCGCCAGCAACCCGACAGGGGTTAACTACAATGAGCAGTTCTTC.

Details on this clone: One junction end does not reproduce the germline sequence, and a read error may be involved. The rearrangement joins TRBV4-3 to TRBJ2-3; tentatively, D is TRBD1 or TRBD2 (5 bases each). This CDR3 is built from 13 residues. CDR1 and CDR2 from the germline V gene are LGHNA and YSLEER. The DNA of the CDR3 is TGCGCCAGCAGCCAAACCCGGGACCCAGGGAAAAAATTT. Protein: CASSQTRDPGKKF.

V usage is TRBV10-2 and J usage is TRBJ2-7, with 9 bases that match TRBD1. Germline CDR1 and CDR2: WSHSY and SAAADI. Losses at the gene ends were 3 bases for V and 4 bases for J; bases not matched to a gene: 4. The CDR3 totals 14 residues. The CDR3 bases are TGCGCCAGCAGTGATACAGGGGGCGGTTACGAGCAGTACTTC. This encodes CASSDTGGGYEQYF.

V is TRBV2 and J is TRBJ2-5; D tentatively fits TRBD1 or TRBD2 (5 bases each). Germline-derived CDR1 and CDR2 are SNHLY and FYNNEI. The CDR3 consists of 14 residues. Deletions cut 6 bases from V and 0 bases from J, with 11 bases between. Here the CDR3 DNA reads TGTGCCAGCAGGGAGGACACCAACCAAGAGACCCAGTACTTC. Translated: CASREDTNQETQYF.

The chain couples TRBV4-2 to TRBJ1-1; a possible D gene is TRBD1 (5 bases). In germline, CDR1 is LGHNA, CDR2 YNFKEQ. The V end was cut by 0 bases, the J end by 0 bases, with 11 bases between. This CDR3 contains 16 residues. The DNA of the CDR3 is TGTGCCAGCAGCCAAGATTTGGAGGGGCTGAACACTGAAGCTTTCTTT. Encoded protein: CASSQDLEGLNTEAFF.

This sequence joins TRBV4-3 and TRBJ2-7; 8 nucleotides match TRBD1. V lost 4 bases, J lost 5 bases, and 4 bases stayed unmatched. The CDR3 loop spans 13 amino acids. Germline V gene data show CDR1 as LGHNA and CDR2 as YSLEER. DNA for the CDR3: TGCGCCAGCAGCCCTCGACAGGGGCACGAGCAGTACTTC. It translates to CASSPRQGHEQYF.

This clone was seen only a few times. This chain joins TRBV29-1 and TRBJ1-2, with no clear D. The CDR3 consists of 9 residues. Looked up from germline, CDR1 is SQVTM and CDR2 is ANQGSEA. V dropped 2 bases and J dropped 8 bases, with 3 bases sitting between them. CDR3 in DNA: TGCAGCGTTGAAAGGGGCTACACCTTC. It encodes CSVERGYTF.

This chain connects TRBV27 to TRBJ2-1; 11 bases fit TRBD2. This CDR3 region has 16 residues. Trimming at V came to 5 bases and at J to 7 bases, leaving 10 bases not matched to a gene. Germline CDR1 MNHEY, CDR2 SMNVEV (reference sequence). CDR3 in amino acids: CASSTFSGRALNEQFF. The CDR3 DNA follows: TGTGCCAGCAGTACCTTTAGCGGGAGGGCCCTGAATGAGCAGTTCTTC.

On this clone itself: Other DNA sequences in the sample encode the same CDR3. The chain combines TRBV28 with TRBJ2-7, with D hard to call. Trimming shortened V by 6 bases and J by 2 bases, and 8 bases separated the two germline ends. Germline CDR1 MDHEN, CDR2 SYDVKM. This CDR3 region has 12 residues. The CDR3 region has the DNA TGTGCCAGCAGGGACCGAGCCTACGAGCAGTACTTC. Its translation is CASRDRAYEQYF.

The V gene is TRBV11-2, the J gene TRBJ2-5; 9 bases agree with TRBD1. CDR1 is SGHAT and CDR2 is FQNNGV in the germline V gene. This CDR3 is built from 16 residues. The ends lost 5 bases at V and 1 base at J; junction bases unmatched: 8. CDR3 nucleotide sequence: TGTGCCAGCAGCCATACGGGGGGACAGGGCCAAGAGACCCAGTACTTC. Translating it yields CASSHTGGQGQETQYF.